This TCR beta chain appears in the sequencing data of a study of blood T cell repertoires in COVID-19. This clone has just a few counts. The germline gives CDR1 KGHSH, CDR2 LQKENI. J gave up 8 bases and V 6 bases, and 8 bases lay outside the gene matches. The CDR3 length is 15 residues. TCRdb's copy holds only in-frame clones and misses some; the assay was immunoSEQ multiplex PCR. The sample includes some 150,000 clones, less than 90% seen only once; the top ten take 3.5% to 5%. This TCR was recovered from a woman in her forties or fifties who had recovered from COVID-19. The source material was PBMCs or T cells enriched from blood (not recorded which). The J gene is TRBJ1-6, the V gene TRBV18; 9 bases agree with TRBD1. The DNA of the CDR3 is TGTGCCAGCTCTGATGGACAGGGGTTTCATTCACCCCTCCACTTT. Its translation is CASSDGQGFHSPLHF.